This TCR beta chain was obtained from a study of vaccination and CD4 T cells after COVID-19 (dated by TCRdb to 2022 to 2024). For the wider study: The convalescent cohort comprised six males and four females, including two Hispanic individuals, seven Caucasians, two Asians and one multiracial person. Participants got two doses of the Pfizer-BioNTech BNT162b2 vaccine (n=8) or two doses of the Moderna mRNA-1273 vaccine (n=2). Post-COVID blood samples were collected from convalescent patients a median of around 100 days after diagnosis, with a range of roughly 35 to 161 days. Post-vaccine blood samples were obtained a median of around 67 days after the second vaccine dose, with a range of roughly 13 to 250 days. The cultures were stimulated with overlapping spike peptide pools from SARS-CoV-2 and from the common cold coronaviruses HCoV-NL63, HCoV-OC43 and HCoV-229E. In control cultures, a CEFX viral epitope pool was used as positive control, an HIV-1 Nef peptide pool was used as negative control, or no peptide was added. In fewer than 12 COVID-19 convalescent patients and a handful of infection-naive healthy vaccine recipients, researchers compared the spike-specific CD4+ TCR repertoire from before mRNA vaccination with the repertoire from after. An earlier paper using these donors assessed, at the TCR clonotype level, memory CD4+ T cell crossreactivity between SARS-CoV-2 and common cold coronavirus spike proteins. Overall study results and their limits: Only a relatively small number of convalescent patients were included in the study, and early timepoints following natural infection were not analyzed. In convalescent patients, a median about 86% of post-vaccine SARS-CoV-2-reactive clones were detected only after vaccination, suggesting vaccine-specific priming. In convalescent patients, nearly all vaccine-specific clones (304 of 307) were found to be mono-reactive for SARS-CoV-2 spike rather than cross-reactive with common cold coronaviruses. The median count of SARS-CoV-2-reactive clonotypes went up from 20 to 25 after infection to 38 after vaccination, although the change was not significant.

The treatment or condition label of this sample denotes: roughly ten-day PBMC culture with coronavirus spike peptide pools or control peptides (ViraFEST assay). CD4+ T cells from unexposed donors were collected before the COVID-19 pandemic (2011-2018). The ViraFEST assay, used in the study, expanded antigen-specific T cells with peptide pools and then identified the expanded clonotypes through TCR sequencing. Each well held some 2 million PBMCs cultured in IMDM containing roughly 5.5% human AB serum and approximately 9.6 IU/ml IL-2, with about 10 ug/ml peptide pools added. On days 3 and 7, half of the culture medium was replaced with fresh IL-2-containing medium. CD4+ T cells were isolated after about nine days of culture through negative selection using the EasySep CD4+ T cell isolation kit. As far as cell numbers permitted, CD4+ T cells from unexposed donors were tested for reactivity against SARS-CoV-2 S and N as well as four spike pools from common cold coronaviruses. Ficoll-Paque Plus gradient centrifugation was used to isolate PBMCs from whole blood, and the isolated PBMCs were then either used fresh or cryopreserved at -140C. Each culture condition was generally run in triplicate wells. The leukapheresis product used for the unexposed donors was purchased from a commercial source.

Comments on this clonotype: The specificity of this receptor is unknown. Base qualities are missing; no much larger clone stands one base away.

The method behind the library was PCR. DNA from cultured CD4+ T cells was subjected to TCR sequencing with the Oncomine TCR Beta short-read assay at the Johns Hopkins FTIC core. The QIAamp micro DNA kit was used to extract genomic DNA from the cultured CD4+ T cells. Oncomine TCR Beta libraries from cultured CD4+ T cells were pooled with unique dual indexes and sequenced on an Illumina iSeq 100. Per the authors' processing: Non-productive sequences were removed, and CDR3s not starting with C, not ending with F or W, or shorter than 7 amino acids were discarded. The MANAFEST web application identified antigen-specific clonotypes by comparing peptide-stimulated wells against reference wells and other culture wells. An FDR below 0.05, an odds ratio above 5, and a productive frequency above 0.1% in at least two of three replicate wells were required for clones to be considered positive. Cross-reactive clonotypes were defined as significantly expanded in both SARS-CoV-2 spike wells and at least one common cold coronavirus spike condition. Similarity between CDR3 sequences was evaluated in R version 3.6.1 using Levenshtein distances (stringdist) and unrooted phylogenetic trees (ape). TCRdb passed the public sequencing reads through fastp at Q25 and MiXCR, retaining productive beta sequences. Each CDR3 protein appears once, grouped with its most common genes and DNA. TCRdb, rather than the study authors, made the V and J calls. The sample table shows several thousand distinct CDR3 sequences, and around two fifths are seen once. Roughly 13% of the sample is taken by the ten largest.

Specimen: CD4+ T cells from blood, cultured in vitro. The TCR was taken from a human donor in good health.

The bases are TGTGCCAGCAGTTACTCGAGGGGTGAAGCTTTCTTT. It codes for CASSYSRGEAFF. The sequence links TRBV6-5 to TRBJ1-1, with TRBD1 as a weak D call on 5 bases. The trim is 0 bases for V and 7 bases for J, with a gap of 6 bases between the germline ends. CDR1 is given as MNHEY and CDR2 as SVGAGI, both from the germline V gene. The CDR3 numbers 12 residues from cysteine through phenylalanine. Only the CDR3 DNA stays, 36 bases, in frame from base 1.